One sample yielded the 27 T cell receptor beta chains listed below, sequenced in a study of blood T cell repertoires in COVID-19. TCRdb's copy holds only in-frame clones and misses some; the assay was immunoSEQ multiplex PCR. The table has about 140,000 clones, 84% seen once. The sample was peripheral blood. The receptors shown here come from a human donor in a cohort sampled during active COVID-19.

The V and J genes are TRBV5-1 and TRBJ1-2, with a weak D call TRBD1 (6 bases). Trimming took 4 bases from V and 7 from J, leaving 11 bases between them. The germline gives CDR1 SGHRS, CDR2 YFSETQ. The CDR3 is 12 amino acids. This chain's CDR3 is CASSPTGFGYTF. CDR3 in DNA: TGCGCCAGCAGCCCCACAGGGTTTGGCTACACCTTC. The full variable domain, completed using reference TRBV5-1 and TRBJ1-2, is KAGVTQTPRYLIKTRGQQVTLSCSPISGHRSVSWYQQTPGQGLQFLFEYFSETQRNKGNFPGRFSGRQFSNSRSEMNVSTLELGDSALYLCASSPTGFGYTFGSGTRLTVV.

The chain combines TRBV29-1 with TRBJ1-2, with TRBD1 identical over 9 bases. The V and J ends lost 7 bases and 8 bases, in that order; junction bases with no gene match: 8. Germline CDR1 reads SQVTM; CDR2 reads ANQGSEA. The CDR3 covers 12 residues. Here the CDR3 reads CSALQGAGGYTF. The CDR3 region has the DNA TGCAGCGCCTTACAGGGGGCAGGCGGCTACACCTTC.

The chain is built from TRBV2 and TRBJ2-5; D not resolved. The germline V gene has CDR1 SNHLY and CDR2 FYNNEI. V lost 5 bases and J lost 3, with 7 bases in between. The CDR3 is 12 amino acids. CDR3 amino acids: CASSQTKETQYF. CDR3 nucleotide sequence: TGTGCCAGCAGTCAGACAAAAGAGACCCAGTACTTC.

The chain links TRBV6-6 to TRBJ2-5; 8 nucleotides agree with TRBD1. Germline-derived CDR1 and CDR2 are MNHNY and SVGAGI (reference sequence). The J segment lost 5 bases and the V segment lost 5 bases, leaving 13 bases of the junction unmatched. The CDR3 has 16 amino acids. The CDR3 sequence is CASSQPGTGVRETQYF. CDR3 DNA sequence: TGTGCCAGCAGTCAACCCGGGACAGGAGTCCGGGAGACCCAGTACTTC.

The chain is built from TRBV7-9 and TRBJ1-1; weak D call: TRBD1 (6 bases). CDR1 and CDR2 from the germline V gene are SEHNR and FQNEAQ (reference sequence). The length of the CDR3 is 17 residues. Trimming removed 2 bases from V and 4 bases from J, with 20 bases in between. The DNA of the CDR3 is TGTGCCAGCAGCTTATTTGGGTCCGGGACAACGATCACTGAAGCTTTCTTT. Translated, it gives CASSLFGSGTTITEAFF.

The chain links TRBV10-3 to TRBJ2-2; 7 nucleotides line up with TRBD2. The CDR3 loop spans 15 amino acids. V shed 7 bases, J shed 2 bases, and the junction held 7 bases outside the gene matches. CDR1 and CDR2 (germline): ENHRY, SYGVKD. The CDR3 region is CAIMTGGSNTGELFF. The DNA of the CDR3 is TGTGCCATCATGACCGGGGGGTCCAACACCGGGGAGCTGTTTTTT.

The V gene is TRBV15, the J gene TRBJ2-6, with 7 bases identical to TRBD2. With V trimmed by 0 bases and J by 0 bases, 8 bases remained unmatched. The CDR3 runs to 19 residues. Germline V lookup: CDR1 LNHNV, CDR2 YYDKDF (reference sequence). The CDR3 loop reads CATSRELPRGGSGANVLTF. The CDR3 DNA sequence: TGTGCCACCAGCAGAGAGCTCCCCCGCGGGGGCTCTGGGGCCAACGTCCTGACTTTC.

The V call is TRBV7-6, the J call TRBJ2-7; TRBD1 is a possible D gene (5 bases). Trimming shortened V by 5 bases and J by 4 bases, and 15 bases separated the two germline ends. CDR1 SGHVS and CDR2 FNYEAQ come from the germline V gene. The CDR3 is made up of 14 amino acids. CDR3 in amino acids: CASSLSAGSYEQYF. CDR3 in DNA: TGTGCCAGCAGCCTTTCGGCAGGGTCGTACGAGCAGTACTTC.

The rearrangement joins TRBV20-1 to TRBJ2-3; the D gene is possibly TRBD2 (6 bases). Trimming stripped 3 bases from V and 0 bases from J, with 13 bases between. The V gene's germline CDR1 is DFQATT and CDR2 SNEGSKA (reference sequence). The CDR3 is made up of 15 amino acids. CDR3 sequence: CSASGRGTSTDTQYF. The CDR3, as DNA: TGCAGTGCTAGTGGGCGGGGAACTAGCACAGATACGCAGTATTTT.

This chain joins TRBV3-1 (or the pseudogene TRBV3-2) and TRBJ1-1, with D possibly TRBD1 on 5 matching bases. The V gene's germline CDR1 is LGHDT and CDR2 YNNKEL (reference sequence). V dropped 3 bases and J dropped 0 bases, with 5 bases sitting between them. CDR3 size: 13 residues. This CDR3 reads CASSQTVNTEAFF. For the CDR3, the DNA is TGTGCCAGCAGCCAGACAGTGAACACTGAAGCTTTCTTT.

The CDR3 here is CASTSGGYQETQYF. The CDR3 coding sequence is TGTGCCAGCACTTCCGGAGGGTACCAAGAGACCCAGTACTTC. V is TRBV5-6 and J is TRBJ2-5, with D possibly matching TRBD2 (6 bases). This CDR3 is 14 amino acids long. In germline, CDR1 is SGHDT, CDR2 YYEEEE. Deletions cut 6 bases from V and 0 bases from J, with 12 bases between.

The chain links TRBV9 to TRBJ2-2, with D maybe TRBD2 (5 bases). The CDR3 has 16 residues. V lost 4 bases and J lost 0, with 13 bases in between. Germline CDR1 SGDLS, CDR2 YYNGEE. The CDR3 coding sequence is TGTGCCAGCAGCCCAGGCGGGTTCGCGAACACCGGGGAGCTGTTTTTT. Its protein product is CASSPGGFANTGELFF.

This clone was recorded only once. The chain is built from TRBV11-2 and TRBJ2-1; TRBD2 matches 12 bases. The germline gives CDR1 SGHAT, CDR2 FQNNGV. The length of the CDR3 is 19 residues. V lost 5 bases, J lost 5 bases, and 16 bases stayed unmatched. CDR3 nucleotides: TGTGCCAGCAGCCCCCTGGGACAGTTTGCTAGCGGGGGGGACAATGAGCAGTTCTTC. Translating gives CASSPLGQFASGGDNEQFF.

This clone was counted only a few times. V usage is TRBV4-3 and J usage is TRBJ1-6; 7 bases are shared with TRBD1. Germline V gives CDR1 LGHNA, CDR2 YSLEER. V was pared by 4 bases and J by 8 bases, with 2 bases of the junction left unmatched. This CDR3 spans 13 amino acids. The chain's CDR3 is CASSPDRDSPLHF. Written as DNA, the CDR3 is TGCGCCAGCAGCCCCGACAGGGATTCACCCCTCCACTTT.

V is TRBV7-2 and J is TRBJ2-3, with D perhaps TRBD1 (6 bases). Germline lookup yields CDR1 SGHTA and CDR2 FQGNSA. The germline V and J ends were trimmed by 1 base and 0 bases, with 8 bases remaining between them. The CDR3 has 15 residues. CDR3 DNA sequence: TGTGCCAGCAGCTTAGGGGGGCTTAGCACAGATACGCAGTATTTT. Protein sequence: CASSLGGLSTDTQYF.

This clone showed up just once. The chain couples TRBV10-3 to TRBJ2-7; tentative D call: TRBD2 (7 bases). This CDR3 is built from 16 residues. V lost 3 bases and J 2 bases, leaving 17 bases between the germline ends. Germline V gene sequence: CDR1 ENHRY, CDR2 SYGVKD. The DNA of the CDR3 is TGTGCCATCAGTGACCCAGGGGAGGGGGATACCTACGAGCAGTACTTC. This codes for CAISDPGEGDTYEQYF.

The chain has TRBV7-8 and TRBJ2-1, with TRBD2 identical over 9 bases. The V gene's germline CDR1 is SGHVS and CDR2 FQNEAQ. The V segment lost 8 bases and the J segment 6 bases; nucleotides outside the gene matches: 17. This CDR3 contains 17 residues. The CDR3 loop is CASGHGLAGKNRNEQFF. The CDR3 bases are TGTGCCAGCGGCCATGGGCTAGCGGGGAAAAATCGCAATGAGCAGTTCTTC.

The chain links TRBV18 to TRBJ1-1; no reliable D call. The CDR3 length is 17 residues. From germline, CDR1 is KGHSH and CDR2 LQKENI. Trimming left V 3 bases short and J 5 bases short, with 22 bases between. In nucleotides, the CDR3 is TGTGCCAGCTCACCCGGGCTAGGGAGGGATCAAAGGACTGAAGCTTTCTTT. Translation: CASSPGLGRDQRTEAFF.

V usage is TRBV7-2 and J usage is TRBJ1-6; the D gene is possibly TRBD1 (6 bases). V was pared by 0 bases and J by 8 bases, with 14 bases between. Germline V gene lookup returns CDR1 SGHTA and CDR2 FQGNSA. The CDR3 has 16 residues. CDR3 in DNA: TGTGCCAGCAGCTTAGCCCCAACAGGGACGGATTCACCCCTCCACTTT. Its protein product is CASSLAPTGTDSPLHF.

The chain joins TRBV12-5 to TRBJ2-7, with TRBD1 identical over 8 bases. Germline lookup yields CDR1 LGHNT and CDR2 FRNRAP. The CDR3 is made up of 14 amino acids. Trimming at V came to 4 bases and at J to 7 bases, leaving 9 bases not matched to a gene. The CDR3 DNA reads as TGTGCTAGTGGTTCGGACAGGGCCCTTTTGGAGCAGTACTTC. It specifies CASGSDRALLEQYF.

The rearrangement uses TRBV15 and TRBJ1-4, with no clear D. V lost 3 bases to trimming and J lost 4 bases, with 9 bases between them. The CDR3 is 14 amino acids. The germline V gene has CDR1 LNHNV and CDR2 YYDKDF (reference sequence). The DNA of the CDR3 is TGTGCCACCAGCAGTCGGGTTTATAATGAAAAACTGTTTTTT. This codes for CATSSRVYNEKLFF.

The chain couples TRBV7-2 to TRBJ1-2; 7 bases fit TRBD1. The CDR3 runs to 14 residues. J was trimmed by 6 bases and V by 5 bases; bases with no gene match: 9. Germline lookup yields CDR1 SGHTA and CDR2 FQGNSA. CDR3 residues: CASSRNTGVDGYTF. In nucleotides, the CDR3 is TGTGCCAGCAGCCGGAATACAGGGGTAGATGGCTACACCTTC.

This clone was recorded only once. The CDR3 loop is CAWSVPTGRTDTQYF. Written as DNA, the CDR3 is TGTGCCTGGAGTGTACCGACAGGCCGAACAGATACGCAGTATTTT. The chain employs TRBV30 and TRBJ2-3; D perhaps matches TRBD1 (6 bases). The CDR3 length is 15 residues. V was clipped by 0 bases and J by 3 bases, with 13 bases between them. Per germline, CDR1 GTSNPN and CDR2 SVGIG (reference sequence).

The V call is TRBV18, the J call TRBJ2-7; maybe TRBD2 (5 bases). Germline V gives CDR1 KGHSH, CDR2 LQKENI. This CDR3 is built from 11 residues. Trimming left V 5 bases short and J 7 bases short, with 9 bases between. As DNA, the CDR3 is TGTGCCAGCTCATCTGCGGGTGAGCAGTACTTC. Translating gives CASSSAGEQYF.

This clone appeared once. The rearrangement joins TRBV24-1 to TRBJ2-2; D possibly corresponds to TRBD2 (5 bases). Trimming took 6 bases from V and 4 from J, leaving 17 bases between them. The germline V gene encodes CDR1 KGHDR and CDR2 SFDVKD. The CDR3 extends over 16 amino acids. The CDR3 region is CATSSTGDGRTGELFF. The DNA for the CDR3 is TGTGCCACCAGTAGCACCGGGGATGGGCGCACCGGGGAGCTGTTTTTT.

The count of this clone is one. The rearrangement links TRBV5-4 to TRBJ2-2; 8 nucleotides line up with TRBD2. CDR3 size: 16 residues. V gave up 0 bases and J gave up 3 bases; unmatched junction bases: 4. Germline CDR1 SGHNT, CDR2 YYREEE (reference sequence). The CDR3 DNA sequence: TGTGCCAGCAGCTTGGGTCTTAGCGGGGACACCGGGGAGCTGTTTTTT. This sequence encodes CASSLGLSGDTGELFF.

V is TRBV5-4 and J is TRBJ2-2; D possibly corresponds to TRBD2 (6 bases). The CDR3 is 16 amino acids. Trimming took 2 bases from V and 4 from J, leaving 15 bases between them. Germline CDR1 and CDR2: SGHNT and YYREEE (reference sequence). The CDR3 DNA is TGTGCCAGCAGCTTTGGAAGGCCCGGGGGCACCGGGGAGCTGTTTTTT. This encodes CASSFGRPGGTGELFF.